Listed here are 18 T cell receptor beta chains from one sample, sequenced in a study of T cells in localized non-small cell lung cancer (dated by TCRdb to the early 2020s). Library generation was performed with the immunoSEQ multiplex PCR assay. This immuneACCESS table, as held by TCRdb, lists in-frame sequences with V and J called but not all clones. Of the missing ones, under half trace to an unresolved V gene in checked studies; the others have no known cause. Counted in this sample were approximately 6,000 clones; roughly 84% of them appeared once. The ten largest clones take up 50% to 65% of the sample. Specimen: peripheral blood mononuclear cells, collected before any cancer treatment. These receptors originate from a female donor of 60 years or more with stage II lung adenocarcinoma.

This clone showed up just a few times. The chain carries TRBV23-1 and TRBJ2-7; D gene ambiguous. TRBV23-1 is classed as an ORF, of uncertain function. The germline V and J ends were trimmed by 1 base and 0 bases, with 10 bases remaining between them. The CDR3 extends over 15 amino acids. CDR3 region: CASSQFRESSYEQYV. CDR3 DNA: TGCGCCAGCAGTCAATTCAGAGAGAGCTCCTACGAGCAGTACGTC.

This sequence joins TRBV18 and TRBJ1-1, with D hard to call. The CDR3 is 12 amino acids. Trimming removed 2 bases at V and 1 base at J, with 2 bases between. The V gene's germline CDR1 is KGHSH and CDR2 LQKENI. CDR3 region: CASSPGNTEAFF. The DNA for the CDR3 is TGTGCCAGCTCACCAGGGAACACTGAAGCTTTCTTT.

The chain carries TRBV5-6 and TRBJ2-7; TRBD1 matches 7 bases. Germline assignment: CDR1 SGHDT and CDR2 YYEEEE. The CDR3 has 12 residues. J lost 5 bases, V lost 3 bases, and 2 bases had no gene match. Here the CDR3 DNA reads TGTGCCAGCAGCTCAGGGGGTCACGAGCAGTACGTC. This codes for CASSSGGHEQYV.

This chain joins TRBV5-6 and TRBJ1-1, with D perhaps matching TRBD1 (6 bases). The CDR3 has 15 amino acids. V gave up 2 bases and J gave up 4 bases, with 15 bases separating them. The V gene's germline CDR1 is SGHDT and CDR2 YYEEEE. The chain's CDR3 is CASSFSHRDTTEAFF. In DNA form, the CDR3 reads TGTGCCAGCAGCTTTAGCCACCGGGACACCACTGAAGCTTTCTTT.

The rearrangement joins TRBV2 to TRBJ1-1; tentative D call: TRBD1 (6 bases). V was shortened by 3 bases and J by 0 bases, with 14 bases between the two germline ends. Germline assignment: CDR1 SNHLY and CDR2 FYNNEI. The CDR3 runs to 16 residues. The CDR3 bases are TGTGCCAGCAGTGACCTCGGACAGTTTTTGAACACTGAAGCTTTCTTT. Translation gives CASSDLGQFLNTEAFF.

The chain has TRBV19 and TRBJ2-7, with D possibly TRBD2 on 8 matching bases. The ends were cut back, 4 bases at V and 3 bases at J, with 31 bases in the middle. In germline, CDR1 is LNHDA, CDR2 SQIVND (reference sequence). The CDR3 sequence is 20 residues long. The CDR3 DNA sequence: TGTGCCAGTAGTACCCCCCAGGGGGGTTATCGTCGGGAGGGGCACTACGAGCAGTACTTC. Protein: CASSTPQGGYRREGHYEQYF.

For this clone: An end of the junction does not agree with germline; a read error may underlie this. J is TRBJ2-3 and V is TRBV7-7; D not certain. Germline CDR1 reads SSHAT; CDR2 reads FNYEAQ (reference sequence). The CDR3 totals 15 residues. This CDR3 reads CASSFGQSATDTQYF. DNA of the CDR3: TGTGCTAGCAGCTTTGGGCAGTCTGCCACAGATACGCAGTATTTT. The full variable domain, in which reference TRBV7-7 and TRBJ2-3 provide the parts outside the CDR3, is GAGVSQSPRYKVTKRGQDVTLRCDPISSHATLYWYQQALGQGPEFLTYFNYEAQPDKSGLPSDRFSAERPEGSISTLTIQRTEQRDSAMYRCASSFGQSATDTQYFGPGTRLTVL.

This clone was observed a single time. CDR3 DNA sequence: TGTGCCAGCACGGGCCAGCGGGGAGGGCCCTACGAGCAGTACTTC. Amino acid sequence: CASTGQRGGPYEQYF. The V and J genes are TRBV6-1 and TRBJ2-7, with 7 bases matching TRBD2. V dropped 7 bases and J dropped 2; count of bases not matched to a gene: 11. CDR1 and CDR2 (germline): MNHNS, SASEGT. The CDR3 covers 15 residues.

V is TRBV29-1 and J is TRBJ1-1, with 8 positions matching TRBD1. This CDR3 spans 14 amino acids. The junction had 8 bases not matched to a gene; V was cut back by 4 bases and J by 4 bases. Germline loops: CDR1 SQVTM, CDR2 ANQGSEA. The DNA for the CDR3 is TGCAGCGTTGGGAGAACAGGGGGAGGCACTGAAGCTTTCTTT. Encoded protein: CSVGRTGGGTEAFF.

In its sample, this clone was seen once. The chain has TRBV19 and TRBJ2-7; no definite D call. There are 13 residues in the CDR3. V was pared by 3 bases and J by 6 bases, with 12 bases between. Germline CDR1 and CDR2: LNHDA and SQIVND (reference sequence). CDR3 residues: CASSIRAGAEQYF. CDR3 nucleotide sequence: TGTGCCAGTAGTATCCGGGCAGGAGCCGAGCAGTACTTC.

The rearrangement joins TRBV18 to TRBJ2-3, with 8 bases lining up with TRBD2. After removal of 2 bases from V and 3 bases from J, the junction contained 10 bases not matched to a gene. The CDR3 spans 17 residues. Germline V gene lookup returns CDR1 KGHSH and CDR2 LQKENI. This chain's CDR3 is CASSPNGGAFITDTQYF. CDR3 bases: TGTGCCAGCTCACCAAACGGGGGGGCCTTTATTACAGATACGCAGTATTTT.

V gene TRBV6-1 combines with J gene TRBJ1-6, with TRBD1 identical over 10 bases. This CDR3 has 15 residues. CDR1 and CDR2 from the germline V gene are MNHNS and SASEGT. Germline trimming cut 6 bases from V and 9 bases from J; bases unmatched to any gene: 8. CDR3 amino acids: CASRDLTGGSSPLHF. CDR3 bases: TGTGCCAGCAGAGACTTGACAGGGGGCAGTTCACCCCTCCACTTT.

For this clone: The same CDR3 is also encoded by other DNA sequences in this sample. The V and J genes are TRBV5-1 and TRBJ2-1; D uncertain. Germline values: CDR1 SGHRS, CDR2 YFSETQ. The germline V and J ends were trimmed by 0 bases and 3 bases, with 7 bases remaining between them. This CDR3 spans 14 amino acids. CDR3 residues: CASSLGLGYNEQFF. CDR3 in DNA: TGCGCCAGCAGCTTGGGGTTAGGCTACAATGAGCAGTTCTTC.

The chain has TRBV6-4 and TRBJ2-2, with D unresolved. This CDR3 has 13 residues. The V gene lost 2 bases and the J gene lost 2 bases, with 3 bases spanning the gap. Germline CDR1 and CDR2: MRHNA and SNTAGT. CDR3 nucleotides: TGTGCCAGCAGTGACAAAAACACCGGGGAGCTGTTTTTT. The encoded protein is CASSDKNTGELFF.

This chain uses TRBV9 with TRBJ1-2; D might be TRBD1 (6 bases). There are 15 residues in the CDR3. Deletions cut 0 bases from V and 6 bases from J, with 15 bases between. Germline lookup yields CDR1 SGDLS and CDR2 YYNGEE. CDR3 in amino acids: CASSVATGGFDGYTF. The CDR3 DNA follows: TGTGCCAGCAGCGTAGCTACGGGGGGCTTCGATGGCTACACCTTC.

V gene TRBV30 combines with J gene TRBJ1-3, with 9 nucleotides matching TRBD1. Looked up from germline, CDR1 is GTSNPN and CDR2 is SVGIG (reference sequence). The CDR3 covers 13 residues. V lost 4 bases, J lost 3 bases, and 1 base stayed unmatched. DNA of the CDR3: TGTGCCTGGAACAGGGGGCATGGAAACACCATATATTTT. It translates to CAWNRGHGNTIYF.

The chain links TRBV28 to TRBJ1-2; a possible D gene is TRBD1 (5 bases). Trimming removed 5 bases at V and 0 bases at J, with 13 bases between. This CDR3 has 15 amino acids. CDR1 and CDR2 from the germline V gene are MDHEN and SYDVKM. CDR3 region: CASSPATTANYGYTF. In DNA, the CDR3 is TGTGCCAGCAGTCCCGCCACGACAGCTAACTATGGCTACACCTTC.

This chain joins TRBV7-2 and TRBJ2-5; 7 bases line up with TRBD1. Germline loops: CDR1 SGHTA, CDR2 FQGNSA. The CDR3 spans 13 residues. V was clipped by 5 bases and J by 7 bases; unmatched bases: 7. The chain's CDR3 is CASSPGQVGTQYF. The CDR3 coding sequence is TGTGCCAGCAGCCCCGGACAGGTCGGGACCCAGTACTTC.